This T cell receptor beta chain was retrieved from a study of T cell responses to AZD1222 COVID-19 vaccine. Sequenced by immunoSEQ multiplex PCR; TCRdb stores in-frame clones only, minus some. Counted here are about 64,000 clones, roughly 80% occurring once; the ten biggest clones make up over 11%. As concerns this clone: Its antigen is currently unknown.

Notes on the study in general: Reportedly, nearly half the spike-specific TCRs target unmutated variant regions. Spike-specific TCR breadth and depth went up after people got two AZD1222 doses. Donors were mostly white British, more females; clonal diversity possibly underestimated.

CDR3 length: 15 amino acids. Trimming pared 1 base from V and 5 bases from J, leaving 15 bases between. Per the germline V gene, CDR1 is SGHTA and CDR2 is FQGNSA. This clonotype was sampled from an adult who received the AZD1222 COVID-19 vaccine. The sequences come from peripheral blood, collected 28 days after the second AZD1222 dose. The chain has TRBV7-2 and TRBJ2-7; the D gene could be TRBD1 or TRBD2 (5 bases each). The CDR3 DNA sequence: TGTGCCAGCAGCTTAGTTGGCGGGCCAGGGAACGAGCAGTACTTC. This gives the protein CASSLVGGPGNEQYF.